Sequencing of this T cell receptor (beta chain) was carried out in a study of T cells in Graves' hyperthyroidism and ophthalmopathy. Overall study context: Upon initial diagnosis and before any treatment, peripheral blood was collected.

This clonotype was observed at least ten times. Its cognate antigen is unknown. RNA transcripts gave rise to amplified TCR beta CDR3 regions. The HTBI set primed first-round TCR CDR3 RT-PCR. TCRdb called the multiplex PCR reads again in MiXCR, with one record for every CDR3 protein. The sample contains some 270,000 distinct CDR3 sequences, about 14% of which appear only once. The study's findings and limits: Prediction of ophthalmopathy progression came a median roughly 6.4 months pre-onset. By a 13 V-J model, ophthalmopathy was set apart from stable hyperthyroidism.

The CDR3 has 14 amino acids. Trimming at V came to 7 bases and at J to 2 bases, leaving 4 bases not matched to a gene. Germline V gives CDR1 SNHLY, CDR2 FYNNEI. Hyperthyroidism, newly diagnosed and lasting under 2 months, affected patients aged 18 to 65. This chain joins TRBV2 and TRBJ1-5, with 8 bases lining up with TRBD1. This clonotype originated in a woman in her 30s with Graves' hyperthyroidism that later progressed to Graves' ophthalmopathy. Sequenced material: blood. The CDR3 here is CASTDRAGNQPQHF. For the CDR3, the DNA is TGTGCCAGCACGGACAGGGCGGGCAATCAGCCCCAGCATTTT.